This T cell receptor (beta chain) was sequenced during a study of CD8 T cells in ankylosing spondylitis. Study-wide findings and caveats: In ankylosing spondylitis blood, a motif of roughly 8 highly homologous TCR beta variants appeared characteristic.

As for this clonotype: Its antigen is still unknown.

The CDR3 is 14 residues long. V dropped 1 base and J dropped 4 bases, with 10 bases sitting between them. Per germline, CDR1 SGHAT and CDR2 FQNNGV. Construction of TCR beta libraries was performed using quantitative 5'-RACE with molecular barcodes. TCRdb re-called the 5' RACE reads through MiXCR, storing one row per CDR3 protein. Of roughly 160,000 distinct CDR3 sequences listed, around 10% are singletons. The chain recombines TRBV11-2 with TRBJ1-2; D call uncertain. The clonotype originates from a male donor with ankylosing spondylitis or in good health (not recorded which). The sequenced sample consisted of blood, either unsorted or a sorted T cell fraction (not recorded which). The CDR3 sequence: CASSLAPDFYGYTF. The DNA of the CDR3 is TGTGCCAGCAGCTTAGCCCCGGACTTCTATGGCTACACCTTC.